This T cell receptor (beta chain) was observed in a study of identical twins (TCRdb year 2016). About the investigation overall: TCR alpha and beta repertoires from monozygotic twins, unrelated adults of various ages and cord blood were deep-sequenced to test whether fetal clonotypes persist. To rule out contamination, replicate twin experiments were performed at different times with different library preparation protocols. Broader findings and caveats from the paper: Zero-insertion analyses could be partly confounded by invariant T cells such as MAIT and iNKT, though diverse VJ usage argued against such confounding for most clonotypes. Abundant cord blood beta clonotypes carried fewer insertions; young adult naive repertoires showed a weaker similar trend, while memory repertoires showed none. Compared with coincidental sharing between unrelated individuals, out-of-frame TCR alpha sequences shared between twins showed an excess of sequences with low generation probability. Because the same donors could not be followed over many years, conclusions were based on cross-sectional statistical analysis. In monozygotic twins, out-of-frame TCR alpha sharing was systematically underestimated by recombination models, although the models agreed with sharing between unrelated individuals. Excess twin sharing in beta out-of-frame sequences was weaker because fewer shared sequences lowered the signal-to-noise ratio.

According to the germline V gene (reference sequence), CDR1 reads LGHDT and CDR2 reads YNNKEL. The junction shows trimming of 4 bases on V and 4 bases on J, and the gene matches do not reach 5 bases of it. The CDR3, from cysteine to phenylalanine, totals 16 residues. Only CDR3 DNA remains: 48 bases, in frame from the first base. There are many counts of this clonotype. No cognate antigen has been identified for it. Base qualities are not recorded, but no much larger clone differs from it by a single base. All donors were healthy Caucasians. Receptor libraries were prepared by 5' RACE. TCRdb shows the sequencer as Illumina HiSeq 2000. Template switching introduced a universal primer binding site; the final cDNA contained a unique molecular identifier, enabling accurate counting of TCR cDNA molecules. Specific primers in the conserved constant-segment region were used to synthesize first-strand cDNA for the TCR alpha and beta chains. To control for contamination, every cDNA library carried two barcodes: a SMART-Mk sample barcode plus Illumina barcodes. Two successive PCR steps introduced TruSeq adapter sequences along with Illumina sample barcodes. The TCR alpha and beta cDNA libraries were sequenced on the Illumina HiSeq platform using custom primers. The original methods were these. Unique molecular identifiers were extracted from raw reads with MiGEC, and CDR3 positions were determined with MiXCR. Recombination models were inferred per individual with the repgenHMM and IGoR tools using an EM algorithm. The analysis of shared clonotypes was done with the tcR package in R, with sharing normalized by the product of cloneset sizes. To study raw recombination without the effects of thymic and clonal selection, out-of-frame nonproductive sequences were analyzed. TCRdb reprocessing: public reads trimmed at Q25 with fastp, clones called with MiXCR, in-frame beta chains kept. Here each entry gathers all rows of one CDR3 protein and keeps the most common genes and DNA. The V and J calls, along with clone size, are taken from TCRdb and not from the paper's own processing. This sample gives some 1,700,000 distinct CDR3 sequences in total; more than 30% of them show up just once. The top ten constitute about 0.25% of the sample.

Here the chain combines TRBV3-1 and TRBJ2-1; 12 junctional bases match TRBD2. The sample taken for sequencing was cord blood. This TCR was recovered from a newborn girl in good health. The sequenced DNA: TGTGCCAGCAGCCGGCTAGCGGGGGGGCTGTACAATGAGCAGTTCTTC. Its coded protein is CASSRLAGGLYNEQFF.